Sequencing of this T cell receptor (beta chain) was carried out in a study of monozygotic twins with inflammatory bowel disease. The quantity of total RNA per TCR library was 3500 ng. Samples each yielded cDNA through eight separate reactions. TCRdb derives one entry per CDR3 protein from the 5' RACE reads, leaving out DNA. This table holds about 380,000 distinct CDR3 sequences. The CDR3 sequence is 15 residues long. CDR1 is SGHAT and CDR2 is FQNNGV in the germline V gene. The sample was blood. This chain links TRBV11-2 with TRBJ2-7; as DNA is missing, the TRBD2 call by TCRdb cannot be tested. This receptor was taken from a human donor with ulcerative colitis or Crohn's disease, or a healthy co-twin of an affected twin (not recorded which). CDR3 amino acids: CASALGRAALYEQYF.